The 12 T cell receptor beta chains below all came from one sample that was sequenced in a study of technical replicates of blood from several donors. Assay: immunoSEQ multiplex PCR; the TCRdb copy retains only in-frame clones and omits some. The sample shows tens of thousands of clones, approximately 96% of them seen only once. Sequenced sample: T cells isolated from PBMCs. The receptors here all came from a human donor in good health.

In this sample, this clone turned up once. The chain joins TRBV14 to TRBJ2-3, with TRBD2 matching over 7 bases. CDR1 SGHDN and CDR2 FVKESK come from the germline V gene. This CDR3 has 15 residues. Unmatched junction bases numbered 6, after V lost 3 bases and J lost 3 bases. CDR3 sequence reads: CASSQPWRETDTQYF. The CDR3, as DNA: TGTGCCAGCAGCCAGCCGTGGCGGGAGACAGATACGCAGTATTTT.

This chain links TRBV11-2 with TRBJ2-7; TRBD2 matches at 9 bases. V lost 5 bases to trimming and J lost 2 bases; unmatched junction nucleotides: 10. Looked up from germline, CDR1 is SGHAT and CDR2 is FQNNGV. The CDR3 runs to 16 residues. The CDR3 region has the DNA TGTGCCAGCAGCCAAAACCCGACTAGCGGAACCTACGAGCAGTACTTC. Translation: CASSQNPTSGTYEQYF.

The rearrangement links TRBV30 to TRBJ1-2, with D possibly TRBD1 on 6 matching bases. Trimming removed 2 bases at V and 4 bases at J, with 11 bases between. Germline CDR1 is GTSNPN and CDR2 is SVGIG (reference sequence). The CDR3 spans 13 residues. This CDR3 is CAWSLDRIYGYTF. For the CDR3, the DNA is TGTGCCTGGAGTTTAGACAGGATCTATGGCTACACCTTC.

This chain links TRBV4-1 with TRBJ1-5; possible D gene TRBD1, 5 bases. The germline gives CDR1 MGHRA, CDR2 YSYEKL. There are 15 residues in the CDR3. The V end was cut by 5 bases, the J end by 4 bases, with 15 bases between. CDR3 nucleotide sequence: TGCGCCAGCAGCGTGATATCGGACAAAAATCAGCCCCAGCATTTT. This translates into CASSVISDKNQPQHF.

The V call is TRBV5-1, the J call TRBJ2-7; 9 bases line up with TRBD2. CDR3 length equals 15 residues. CDR1 is SGHRS and CDR2 is YFSETQ in the germline V gene. Trimming removed 7 bases from V and 6 bases from J; junction bases left unmatched: 14. For the CDR3, the DNA is TGCGCCAGCGGGTCCGGGCTAGCGGGATTCGGCGAGCAGTACTTC. It translates to CASGSGLAGFGEQYF.

The chain employs TRBV6-5 and TRBJ2-7; 7 nucleotides line up with TRBD1. From germline, CDR1 is MNHEY and CDR2 SVGAGI. The J segment lost 3 bases and the V segment lost 6 bases, leaving 11 bases of the junction unmatched. The CDR3 loop spans 15 amino acids. Here the CDR3 reads CASSSTGTAFYEQYF. CDR3 DNA sequence: TGTGCCAGCAGCTCCACTGGGACAGCCTTCTACGAGCAGTACTTC.

Here the CDR3 reads CASSRSGLLDTQYF. In nucleotides, the CDR3 is TGTGCCAGCAGCCGATCGGGACTTTTAGATACGCAGTATTTT. The gene calls are TRBV7-7 and TRBJ2-3, with D possibly being TRBD2 (6 bases). The CDR3 contains 14 residues. The ends were cut back, 5 bases at V and 5 bases at J, with 14 bases in the middle. In germline, CDR1 is SSHAT, CDR2 FNYEAQ (reference sequence).

J is TRBJ1-5 and V is TRBV27; no firm D call. V gave up 3 bases and J gave up 7 bases, with 10 bases separating them. Germline values: CDR1 MNHEY, CDR2 SMNVEV (reference sequence). The CDR3 has 13 amino acids. The CDR3 nucleotides are TGTGCCAGCAGTTTTTATAGCGCACAGCCCCAGCATTTT. Its protein is CASSFYSAQPQHF.

This chain links TRBV6-5 with TRBJ1-2; D not resolved. Trimming cost V 2 bases and J 1 base, with 8 bases left between them. The germline CDR1 and CDR2 sequences are MNHEY and SVGAGI. There are 14 residues in the CDR3. The CDR3 DNA reads as TGTGCCAGCAGTTACGCGGGCCTTAACTATGGCTACACCTTC. This gives the protein CASSYAGLNYGYTF.

CDR3 in amino acids: CASSPTSAGYNEQFF. For the CDR3, the DNA is TGTGCCAGCAGCCCTACTAGCGCAGGTTACAATGAGCAGTTCTTC. The rearrangement links TRBV7-9 to TRBJ2-1; 7 bases are a match to TRBD2. The germline CDR1 and CDR2 sequences are SEHNR and FQNEAQ (reference sequence). This CDR3 spans 15 amino acids. The ends lost 5 bases at V and 4 bases at J; junction bases unmatched: 8.

V usage is TRBV11-2 and J usage is TRBJ1-1; 7 bases agree with TRBD1. V was pared by 5 bases and J by 14 bases, with 14 bases of the junction left unmatched. CDR1 and CDR2 from the germline V gene are SGHAT and FQNNGV. CDR3 size: 13 residues. In nucleotides, the CDR3 is TGTGCCAGCAGCCCAGGGACAGCCTTCCTTCTGTTCTTT. This sequence encodes CASSPGTAFLLFF.

The chain's CDR3 is CASSVAVKNYEQYF. The CDR3 coding sequence is TGTGCCAGCAGCGTAGCGGTCAAGAACTACGAGCAGTACTTC. The V gene is TRBV9, the J gene TRBJ2-7; D is unresolved. CDR1 is SGDLS, CDR2 YYNGEE, per germline. V was shortened by 0 bases and J by 3 bases, with 10 bases between the two germline ends. This CDR3 region has 14 residues. The whole variable domain, remainder taken from reference TRBV9 and TRBJ2-7, is DSGVTQTPKHLITATGQRVTLRCSPRSGDLSVYWYQQSLDQGLQFLIQYYNGEERAKGNILERFSAQQFPDLHSELNLSSLELGDSALYFCASSVAVKNYEQYFGPGTRLTVT.